This T cell receptor (beta chain) was recovered during a study of blood T cell repertoires in COVID-19. Study-wide background: Samples came from the United States, Italy and Spain, spanning acute and convalescent COVID-19.

Germline values: CDR1 KGHDR, CDR2 SFDVKD. This CDR3 comprises 14 residues. V trimming: 6 bases; J trimming: 9 bases; junction bases outside the gene matches: 7. Authors' processing steps: Quantification of nucleated cells was approximated via reference gene primer amplification. Profiling relied on immunoSEQ multiplex PCR, and the TCRdb table lists in-frame clones only, not all of them. V, J and clone size reflect that table, while D and trimming were determined from the DNA. The table includes 300,000 to 400,000 clones, about 90% detected once. Individuals aged roughly 18 to 95 years were recruited from 24 US areas. Recovered status applied to Cohort 3 donors who had two consecutive negative PCRs. It also applied to those with clearance or with symptom resolution. This clone was seen only once.

The V and J genes are TRBV24-1 and TRBJ2-1, with TRBD2 matching over 10 bases. The TCR comes from a man aged 30 to 45 who had recovered from COVID-19. Sequenced material: PBMCs or T cells enriched from blood (not recorded which). This CDR3 reads CATSRTSGTVEQFF. The CDR3 DNA follows: TGTGCCACCAGTCGCACTAGCGGGACGGTTGAGCAGTTCTTC.